The 20 T cell receptor beta chains reported below all come from one sample, sequenced in a study of chemoradiotherapy in HPV16-positive cancers. TCRdb keeps only in-frame clones here, not all; method: immunoSEQ multiplex PCR. This repertoire shows 30,000 or so clones, 89% found once; its top ten account for 3% to 3.5%. The source was blood, collected from a patient who underwent chemoradiotherapy. These TCRs come from a human donor with HPV-associated anogenital cancer.

The J gene is TRBJ2-7, the V gene TRBV19, with D possibly matching TRBD1 (5 bases). Germline assignment: CDR1 LNHDA and CDR2 SQIVND (reference sequence). The CDR3 totals 12 residues. The germline V and J ends were trimmed by 10 bases and 5 bases, with 15 bases remaining between them. As DNA, the CDR3 is TGTGCCAATACCTTCAAAGGGGACGAGCAGTACTTC. Translated, it gives CANTFKGDEQYF.

The J gene is TRBJ2-7, the V gene TRBV12-5; 8 nucleotides match TRBD1. In germline, CDR1 is LGHNT, CDR2 FRNRAP. There are 15 residues in the CDR3. V lost 2 bases to trimming and J lost 6 bases; unmatched junction nucleotides: 9. The CDR3 reads CASGLQGANPGEQYF. The DNA for the CDR3 is TGTGCTAGTGGTTTGCAGGGGGCGAATCCGGGCGAGCAGTACTTC.

This clone was found once. The chain links TRBV10-3 to TRBJ1-2; 8 positions agree with TRBD1. The CDR3 has 14 amino acids. The J segment lost 0 bases and the V segment lost 4 bases, leaving 1 base of the junction unmatched. Germline CDR1 reads ENHRY; CDR2 reads SYGVKD. The CDR3 nucleotides read TGTGCCATCAGTGGGACAGGGACTAACTATGGCTACACCTTC. This gives the protein CAISGTGTNYGYTF.

The sample holds a few counts of this clone. The genes are TRBV7-2 and TRBJ2-7; TRBD1 aligns across 10 bases. Per the germline V gene, CDR1 is SGHTA and CDR2 is FQGNSA. CDR3 length equals 15 residues. J gave up 2 bases and V 5 bases, and 6 bases lay outside the gene matches. In DNA form, the CDR3 reads TGTGCCAGCAGCCCCCGGACAGGGGGGACCTACGAGCAGTACTTC. Protein product: CASSPRTGGTYEQYF.

The J gene is TRBJ2-1, the V gene TRBV7-9; 9 bases map to TRBD2. CDR1 SEHNR and CDR2 FQNEAQ come from the germline V gene (reference sequence). V dropped 5 bases and J dropped 7; count of bases not matched to a gene: 18. This CDR3 is 18 amino acids long. Here the CDR3 reads CASSANPTAGGPRNEQFF. CDR3 DNA sequence: TGTGCCAGCAGCGCCAACCCCACGGCGGGAGGGCCGCGGAATGAGCAGTTCTTC.

The genes are TRBV4-3 and TRBJ1-6; tentative D call: TRBD1 (5 bases). The V end lost 0 bases, the J end lost 9 bases, and 12 bases lay between the germline ends. The CDR3 is 15 residues long. Germline lookup yields CDR1 LGHNA and CDR2 YSLEER. The CDR3 DNA sequence: TGCGCCAGCAGCCAAGAGCAGGGTGTTGCTTCACCCCTCCACTTT. The encoded protein is CASSQEQGVASPLHF.

This clone has more than one count but fewer than ten. The rearrangement joins TRBV30 to TRBJ1-2, with 8 nucleotides matching TRBD1. Germline assignment: CDR1 GTSNPN and CDR2 SVGIG (reference sequence). Trimming removed 6 bases from V and 0 bases from J; junction bases left unmatched: 6. The CDR3 is 14 amino acids. The CDR3 loop reads CACSQTGANYGYTF. The CDR3 DNA reads as TGTGCCTGTTCACAGACAGGGGCTAACTATGGCTACACCTTC.

This clone came up once. This sequence joins TRBV7-2 and TRBJ1-3, with D perhaps matching TRBD1 (5 bases). CDR3 length equals 16 residues. Per the germline V gene, CDR1 is SGHTA and CDR2 is FQGNSA. V was pared by 1 base and J by 8 bases, with 18 bases between. CDR3 in amino acids: CASSLEEVGVGYTIYF. The CDR3 DNA reads TGTGCCAGCAGCTTAGAAGAAGTGGGGGTGGGGTACACCATATATTTT. Using reference TRBV7-2 and TRBJ1-3 for the parts outside the CDR3, the full variable domain is GAGVSQSPSNKVTEKGKDVELRCDPISGHTALYWYRQSLGQGLEFLIYFQGNSAPDKSGLPSDRFSAERTGGSVSTLTIQRTQQEDSAVYLCASSLEEVGVGYTIYFGEGSWLTVV.

This clone has a handful of counts. V gene TRBV27 combines with J gene TRBJ2-7, with D maybe TRBD1 (6 bases). The germline V and J ends were trimmed by 2 bases and 3 bases, with 23 bases remaining between them. This CDR3 region has 18 residues. The germline gives CDR1 MNHEY, CDR2 SMNVEV (reference sequence). The CDR3: CASSLLSGAPGADYEQYF. The CDR3, as DNA: TGTGCCAGCAGTTTACTGTCCGGGGCACCAGGGGCGGACTACGAGCAGTACTTC.

This chain connects TRBV2 to TRBJ2-1; either TRBD1 or TRBD2 may fit D (6 bases each). The CDR3 runs 16 residues. Trimming pared 6 bases from V and 6 bases from J, leaving 21 bases between. Germline CDR1 SNHLY, CDR2 FYNNEI. DNA for the CDR3: TGTGCCAGCAGACTAGCCGGACAGCTAGGGTCCAATGAGCAGTTCTTC. It translates to CASRLAGQLGSNEQFF.

The gene calls are TRBV5-1 and TRBJ2-7; 8 bases are a match to TRBD1. Germline CDR1 is SGHRS and CDR2 is YFSETQ. Trimming at V came to 0 bases and at J to 0 bases, leaving 5 bases not matched to a gene. This CDR3 region has 16 residues. CDR3 nucleotides: TGCGCCAGCAGCTTGGGGTGGACAGGGAGCTCCTACGAGCAGTACTTC. Translation gives CASSLGWTGSSYEQYF.

This clone is termed medium-sized. The rearrangement uses TRBV6-5 and TRBJ1-2; D remains ambiguous. Germline loops: CDR1 MNHEY, CDR2 SVGAGI. V was trimmed by 0 bases and J by 2 bases, leaving 10 bases between them. This CDR3 contains 15 residues. CDR3 nucleotides: TGTGCCAGCAGTTACTCGGGCGTTCCGAACTATGGCTACACCTTC. It codes for CASSYSGVPNYGYTF.

The chain is built from TRBV18 and TRBJ2-5; possible D gene TRBD1, 5 bases. There are 12 residues in the CDR3. With 2 bases removed from V and 11 bases from J, the gap between germline ends came to 12 bases. CDR1 is KGHSH and CDR2 is LQKENI in the germline V gene. The CDR3 DNA reads TGTGCCAGCTCACCAGACACAGGACGGCAGTACTTC. Encoded protein: CASSPDTGRQYF. The full variable domain, in which reference TRBV18 and TRBJ2-5 provide the parts outside the CDR3, is NAGVMQNPRHLVRRRGQEARLRCSPMKGHSHVYWYRQLPEEGLKFMVYLQKENIIDESGMPKERFSAEFPKEGPSILRIQQVVRGDSAAYFCASSPDTGRQYFGPGTRLLVL.

The J gene is TRBJ2-3, the V gene TRBV18; D is undetermined. Germline V gene data show CDR1 as KGHSH and CDR2 as LQKENI. CDR3 length equals 11 residues. The V and J ends lost 5 bases and 2 bases respectively, with 2 bases between them. The CDR3 region is CASSNTDTQYF. The CDR3 DNA is TGTGCCAGCTCAAACACAGATACGCAGTATTTT.

J is TRBJ2-1 and V is TRBV7-9; D is possibly TRBD2 (5 bases). V was shortened by 1 base and J by 6 bases, with 16 bases between the two germline ends. The CDR3 consists of 16 residues. The germline V gene encodes CDR1 SEHNR and CDR2 FQNEAQ (reference sequence). CDR3 sequence reads: CASSLGERSIGNEQFF. As DNA, the CDR3 is TGTGCCAGCAGCTTAGGGGAGCGGTCTATTGGCAATGAGCAGTTCTTC.

The chain links TRBV7-6 to TRBJ2-5; D call uncertain. Germline CDR1 is SGHVS and CDR2 is FNYEAQ. V was clipped by 0 bases and J by 4 bases, with 9 bases between them. CDR3 length: 14 residues. CDR3 in amino acids: CASSLAGVSETQYF. CDR3 nucleotides: TGTGCCAGCAGCTTAGCAGGAGTGTCAGAGACCCAGTACTTC.

V and J are TRBV5-1 and TRBJ2-7, with D perhaps TRBD1 (5 bases). Germline assignment: CDR1 SGHRS and CDR2 YFSETQ. V was shortened by 0 bases and J by 0 bases, with 7 bases between the two germline ends. The CDR3 is made up of 14 amino acids. CDR3 DNA: TGCGCCAGCAGCTTGGCAGGGTCCTCCTACGAGCAGTACTTC. It codes for CASSLAGSSYEQYF. The whole variable domain, filled in from reference TRBV5-1 and TRBJ2-7, reads KAGVTQTPRYLIKTRGQQVTLSCSPISGHRSVSWYQQTPGQGLQFLFEYFSETQRNKGNFPGRFSGRQFSNSRSEMNVSTLELGDSALYLCASSLAGSSYEQYFGPGTRLTVT.

CDR3 DNA: TGCGCCAGCAACGGACCTATTAGCACAGATACGCAGTATTTT. Residues: CASNGPISTDTQYF. The genes are TRBV5-1 and TRBJ2-3, with D uncertain. Per germline, CDR1 SGHRS and CDR2 YFSETQ. V was clipped by 6 bases and J by 0 bases, with 11 bases between them. CDR3 length: 14 amino acids.

The chain uses TRBV7-3 and TRBJ2-3; 12 bases line up with TRBD2. The CDR3 length is 17 residues. V dropped 4 bases and J dropped 0; count of bases not matched to a gene: 5. The germline V gene encodes CDR1 SGHTA and CDR2 FQGTGA. The CDR3 reads CASSSGLAGTSTDTQYF. CDR3 sequence (DNA): TGTGCCAGCAGCTCTGGACTAGCGGGGACTAGCACAGATACGCAGTATTTT.

This clone was counted once. The V and J genes are TRBV11-2 and TRBJ2-3; D is ambiguous. V was trimmed by 4 bases and J by 3 bases, leaving 14 bases between them. This CDR3 has 15 amino acids. The germline V gene has CDR1 SGHAT and CDR2 FQNNGV. The CDR3 DNA follows: TGTGCCAGCAGCTCTTTCCGGGCCCCGACAGATACGCAGTATTTT. It encodes CASSSFRAPTDTQYF. The full variable domain, rest sourced from reference TRBV11-2 and TRBJ2-3, is EAGVAQSPRYKIIEKRQSVAFWCNPISGHATLYWYQQILGQGPKLLIQFQNNGVVDDSQLPKDRFSAERLKGVDSTLKIQPAKLEDSAVYLCASSSFRAPTDTQYFGPGTRLTVL.